A selection of T cell receptor beta chains follows, all from one sample in a study of T-cell memory formation after mild COVID-19. TCRdb called the 5' RACE reads again in MiXCR, with one record for every CDR3 protein. The sample records 450,000 or so distinct CDR3 sequences, around a quarter being singletons. The sequenced material came from PBMCs or a T cell subset sorted from them (not recorded which). The receptors were sampled from an adult woman who had mild COVID-19 (a few samples of this study predate the infection). Cell type and time point are not known. Both conserved end residues are part of each CDR3. The D gene is left open where the match is weak. The listing skips clone size in some rows; elsewhere it reads once, few, many or a size class.

clone_size	d_call	v_call	j_call	cdr3_nt	cdr3_aa
few	TRBD1	TRBV7-2	TRBJ1-2	TGTGCCAGCAGCTTGGGACAGGAAGGTGGCTACACCTTC	CASSLGQEGGYTF
few	NA	TRBV4-2	TRBJ1-5	TGTGCCAGCAGCCAAGATGGAGGAGGGGAAAATCAGCCCCAGCATTTT	CASSQDGGGENQPQHF
NA	NA	TRBV12-3/TRBV12-4	TRBJ1-4	TGTGCCAGCAGTCAAACCGGGAGAACGGAGGTTCTGTTTTTT	CASSQTGRTEVLFF
NA	NA	TRBV20-1	TRBJ2-1	TGCAGTGCTAGAGTAGGATCCTCCTACAATGAGCAGTTCTTC	CSARVGSSYNEQFF
NA	TRBD1	TRBV20-1	TRBJ2-7	TGCAGTGCTGGACCCCTGGGACAGGTAGCCTACGAGCAGTACTTC	CSAGPLGQVAYEQYF
many	NA	TRBV29-1	TRBJ2-1	TGCAGCGCCCGCCGGGGCTCCTACAATGAGCAGTTCTTC	CSARRGSYNEQFF
few	TRBD1	TRBV29-1	TRBJ2-7	TGCAGCGTTTATCGACAGGGGGCTTCCTACGAGCAGTACTTC	CSVYRQGASYEQYF
NA	NA	TRBV20-1	TRBJ1-2	TGCAGTGCTTACAATAACTATGGCTACACCTTC	CSAYNNYGYTF
NA	NA	TRBV7-3	TRBJ2-1	TGTGCCAGCAGCTTAACCGGGTCAGGCCTACTGGGTAATGAGCAGTTCTTC	CASSLTGSGLLGNEQFF
few	NA	TRBV5-1	TRBJ2-2	TGCGCCAGCAGCTTGGCCACGGGGGCCGACACCGGGGAGCTGTTTTTT	CASSLATGADTGELFF
few	TRBD2	TRBV4-1	TRBJ2-5	TGCGCCAGCAGCCAAGGGGTCGCGGGGGGGCGAGAGACCCAGTACTTC	CASSQGVAGGRETQYF
few	TRBD2	TRBV7-7	TRBJ2-3	TGTGCTAGCAGTCCTAGCGGGCGCACAGATACGCAGTATTTT	CASSPSGRTDTQYF
NA	NA	TRBV19	TRBJ2-7	TGTGCCAGTAGTATACGGGTAAACCCTGGGGGCGAGCAGTACTTC	CASSIRVNPGGEQYF
NA	NA	TRBV4-2	TRBJ1-4	TGTGCCAGCAGCTCCCGGACCCTTGCAACTAATGAAAAACTGTTTTTT	CASSSRTLATNEKLFF
NA	NA	TRBV14	TRBJ1-2	TGTGCCAGCAGCCGCGCAGGGTCCCGAATTGGAGACACCTTC	CASSRAGSRIGDTF
many	TRBD1	TRBV27	TRBJ2-1	TGTGCCAGCAGAGGGACAGGGGGTAATGAGCAGTTCTTC	CASRGTGGNEQFF
few	TRBD1	TRBV7-9	TRBJ2-1	TGTGCCAGCAGCATCGCCGGGACAGGGGGCAGGAATGAGCAGTTCTTC	CASSIAGTGGRNEQFF
few	TRBD2	TRBV20-1	TRBJ2-5	TGCAGTGTTTACACTGGGACTGCGCGGGGGGCCCAGTACTTC	CSVYTGTARGAQYF
few	TRBD1	TRBV5-1	TRBJ2-3	TGCGCCAGCAGCTTCGACAGGGTCACACCTAGCACAGATACGCAGTATTTT	CASSFDRVTPSTDTQYF
NA	TRBD1	TRBV6-1	TRBJ1-1	TGTGCGAGCGAAAGAGGGACAGCCCCAAACACTGAAGCTTTCTTT	CASERGTAPNTEAFF
few	TRBD1	TRBV4-1	TRBJ1-2	TGCGCCAGCAGCCAAGTCGGAGGGGACAGGGGGCATGGCTACACCTTC	CASSQVGGDRGHGYTF
NA	TRBD2	TRBV7-2	TRBJ2-3	TGTGCCAGCAGCTTCCGACTAGCGGGCGTCACAGATACGCAGTATTTT	CASSFRLAGVTDTQYF
few	TRBD2	TRBV11-2	TRBJ2-1	TGTGCCAGCAGCTTAGATAGGGAGGGCCCCAATGAGCAGTTCTTC	CASSLDREGPNEQFF
NA	NA	TRBV6-2/TRBV6-3	TRBJ2-7	TGTGCCAGCAGTCAACATTACGAGCAGTACTTC	CASSQHYEQYF